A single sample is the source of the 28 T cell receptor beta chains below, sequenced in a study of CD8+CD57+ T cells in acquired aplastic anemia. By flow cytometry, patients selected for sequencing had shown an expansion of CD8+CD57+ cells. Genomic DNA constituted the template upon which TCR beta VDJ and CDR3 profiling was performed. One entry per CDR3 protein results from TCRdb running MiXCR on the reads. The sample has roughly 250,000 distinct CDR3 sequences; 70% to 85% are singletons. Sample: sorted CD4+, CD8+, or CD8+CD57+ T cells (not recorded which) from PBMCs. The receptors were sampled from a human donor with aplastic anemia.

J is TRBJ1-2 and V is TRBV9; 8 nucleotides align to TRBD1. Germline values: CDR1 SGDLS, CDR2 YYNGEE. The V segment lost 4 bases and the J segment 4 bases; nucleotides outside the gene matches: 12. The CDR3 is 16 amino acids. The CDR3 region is CASSFETGVRGYGYTF. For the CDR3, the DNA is TGTGCCAGCAGCTTTGAGACAGGGGTGAGAGGCTATGGCTACACCTTC.

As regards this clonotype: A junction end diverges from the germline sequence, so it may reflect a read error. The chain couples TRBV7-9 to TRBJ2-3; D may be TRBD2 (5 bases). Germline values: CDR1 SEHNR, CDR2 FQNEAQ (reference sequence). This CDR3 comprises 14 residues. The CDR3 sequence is CASSLAPRAAKTQF. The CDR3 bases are TGTGCCAGCAGCTTAGCGCCCCGAGCGGCTAAGACCCAGTTT.

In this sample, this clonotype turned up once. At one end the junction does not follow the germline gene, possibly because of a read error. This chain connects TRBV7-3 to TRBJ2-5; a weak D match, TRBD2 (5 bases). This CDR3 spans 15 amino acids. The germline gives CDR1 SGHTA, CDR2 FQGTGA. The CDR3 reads CASSLAGTGRTTHYF. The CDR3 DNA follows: TGTGCCAGCAGCTTGGCGGGCACTGGACGAACCACCCATTACTTC.

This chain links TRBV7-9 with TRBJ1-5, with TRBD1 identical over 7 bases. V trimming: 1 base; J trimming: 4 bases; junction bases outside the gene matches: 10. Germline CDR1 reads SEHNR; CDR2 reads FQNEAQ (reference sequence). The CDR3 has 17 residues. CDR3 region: CASSLGWAGGNNQPQHF. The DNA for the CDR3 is TGTGCCAGCAGCTTAGGGTGGGCAGGGGGTAATAATCAGCCCCAGCATTTT.

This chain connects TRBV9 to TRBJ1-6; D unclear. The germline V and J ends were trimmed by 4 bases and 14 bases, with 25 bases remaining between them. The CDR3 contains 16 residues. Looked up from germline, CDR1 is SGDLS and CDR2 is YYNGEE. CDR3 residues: CASSLPYSHTLGTLHF. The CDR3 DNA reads TGTGCCAGCAGCCTTCCCTATAGCCACACTCTGGGAACCCTCCACTTT.

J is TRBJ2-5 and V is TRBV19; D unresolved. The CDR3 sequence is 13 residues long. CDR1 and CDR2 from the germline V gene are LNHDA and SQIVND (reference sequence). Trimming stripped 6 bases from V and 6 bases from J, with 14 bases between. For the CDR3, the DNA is TGTGCCAGTAGAGGGTTGGGCGTTCAGACCCAGTACTTC. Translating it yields CASRGLGVQTQYF. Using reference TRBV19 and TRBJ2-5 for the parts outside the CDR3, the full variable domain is DGGITQSPKYLFRKEGQNVTLSCEQNLNHDAMYWYRQDPGQGLRLIYYSQIVNDFQKGDIAEGYSVSREKKESFPLTVTSAQKNPTAFYLCASRGLGVQTQYFGPGTRLLVL.

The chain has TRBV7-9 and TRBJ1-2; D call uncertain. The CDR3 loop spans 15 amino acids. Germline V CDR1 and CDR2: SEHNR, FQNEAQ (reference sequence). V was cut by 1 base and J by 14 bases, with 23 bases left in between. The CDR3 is CASSLVPGEMFCGTF. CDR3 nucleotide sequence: TGTGCCAGCAGCTTAGTACCCGGGGAGATGTTTTGTGGAACCTTC. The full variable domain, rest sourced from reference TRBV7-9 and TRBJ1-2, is DTGVSQNPRHKITKRGQNVTFRCDPISEHNRLYWYRQTLGQGPEFLTYFQNEAQLEKSRLLSDRFSAERPKGSFSTLEIQRTEQGDSAMYLCASSLVPGEMFCGTFGSGTRLTVV.

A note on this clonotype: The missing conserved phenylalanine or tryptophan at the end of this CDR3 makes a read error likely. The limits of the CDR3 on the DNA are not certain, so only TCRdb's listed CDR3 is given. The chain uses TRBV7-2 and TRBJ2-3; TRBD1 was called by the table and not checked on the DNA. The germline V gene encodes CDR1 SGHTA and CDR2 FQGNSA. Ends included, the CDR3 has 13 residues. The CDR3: CASSEAGGADYYY.

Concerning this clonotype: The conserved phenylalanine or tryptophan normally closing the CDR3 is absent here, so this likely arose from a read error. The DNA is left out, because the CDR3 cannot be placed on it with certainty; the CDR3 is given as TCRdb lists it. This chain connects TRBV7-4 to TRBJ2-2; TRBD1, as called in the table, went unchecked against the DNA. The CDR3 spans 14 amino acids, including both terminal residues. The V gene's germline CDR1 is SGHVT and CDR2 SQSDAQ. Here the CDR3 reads CASSVLGGLAQPLV.

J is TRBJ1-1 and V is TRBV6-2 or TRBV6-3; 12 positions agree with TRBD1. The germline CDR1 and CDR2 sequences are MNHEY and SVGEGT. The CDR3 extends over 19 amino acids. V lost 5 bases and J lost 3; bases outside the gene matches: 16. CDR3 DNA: TGTGCCAGCAGTACCCCCCGGGACAGGGGGCGACCTTTGGACACTGAAGCTTTCTTT. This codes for CASSTPRDRGRPLDTEAFF.

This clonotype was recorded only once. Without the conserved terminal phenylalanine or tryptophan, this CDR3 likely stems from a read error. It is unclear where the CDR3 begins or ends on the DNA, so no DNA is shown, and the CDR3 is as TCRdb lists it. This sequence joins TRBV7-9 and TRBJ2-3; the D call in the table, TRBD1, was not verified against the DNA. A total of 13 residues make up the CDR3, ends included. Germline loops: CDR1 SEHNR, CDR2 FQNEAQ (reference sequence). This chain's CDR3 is CASSDGRQGARDQ.

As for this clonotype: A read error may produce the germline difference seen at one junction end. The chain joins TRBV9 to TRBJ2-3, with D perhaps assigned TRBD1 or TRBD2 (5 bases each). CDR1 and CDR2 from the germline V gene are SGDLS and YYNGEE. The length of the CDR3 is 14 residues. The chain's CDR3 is CASSLGTAPNQPHF. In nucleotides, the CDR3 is TGTGCCAGCAGCTTAGGGACCGCCCCAAATCAGCCGCATTTT.

The CDR3 DNA sequence: TGCAGTGGGCGGGGACACCTAATTGAGAAGCAGTACTTC. Its translation is CSGRGHLIEKQYF. This sequence joins TRBV20-1 and TRBJ2-7; either TRBD1 or TRBD2 may supply D (6 bases each). The CDR3 sequence is 13 residues long. V was trimmed by 7 bases and J by 8 bases, leaving 21 bases between them. The germline gives CDR1 DFQATT, CDR2 SNEGSKA (reference sequence).

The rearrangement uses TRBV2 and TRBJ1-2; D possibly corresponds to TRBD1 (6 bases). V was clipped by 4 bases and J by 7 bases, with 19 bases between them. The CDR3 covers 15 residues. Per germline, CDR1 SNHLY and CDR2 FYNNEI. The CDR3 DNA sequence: TGTGCCAGCAGTGTGCTTGAACAGGGTTCCGGTGGCTACACCTTC. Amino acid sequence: CASSVLEQGSGGYTF.

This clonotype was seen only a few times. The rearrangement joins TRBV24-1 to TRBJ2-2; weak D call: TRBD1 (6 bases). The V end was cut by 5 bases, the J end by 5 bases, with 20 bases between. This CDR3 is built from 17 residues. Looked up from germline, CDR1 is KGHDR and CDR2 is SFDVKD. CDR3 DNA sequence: TGTGCCACCAGTGCCACGACAGGCCAGTCAAGGACCGGGGAGCTGTTTTTT. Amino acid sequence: CATSATTGQSRTGELFF.

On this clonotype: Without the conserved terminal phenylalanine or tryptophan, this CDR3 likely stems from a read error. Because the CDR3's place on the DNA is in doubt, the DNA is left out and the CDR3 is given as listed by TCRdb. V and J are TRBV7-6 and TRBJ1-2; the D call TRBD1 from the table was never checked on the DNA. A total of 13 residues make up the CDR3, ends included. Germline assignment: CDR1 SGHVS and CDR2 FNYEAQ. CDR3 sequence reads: CASSLALGTKETH.

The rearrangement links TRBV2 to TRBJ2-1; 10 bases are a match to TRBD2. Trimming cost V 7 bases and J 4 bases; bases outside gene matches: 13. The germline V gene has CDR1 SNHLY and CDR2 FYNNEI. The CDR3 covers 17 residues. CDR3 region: CASTLATSGWLYNEQFF. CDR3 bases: TGTGCCAGCACCCTTGCGACTAGCGGGTGGTTATACAATGAGCAGTTCTTC.

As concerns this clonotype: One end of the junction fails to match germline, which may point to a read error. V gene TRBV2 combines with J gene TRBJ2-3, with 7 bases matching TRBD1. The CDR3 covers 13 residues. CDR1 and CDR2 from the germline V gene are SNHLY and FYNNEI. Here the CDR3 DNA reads TGTGCCAGCGGGTACAGGGGCACAGATACGCAGTCTTTT. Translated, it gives CASGYRGTDTQSF.

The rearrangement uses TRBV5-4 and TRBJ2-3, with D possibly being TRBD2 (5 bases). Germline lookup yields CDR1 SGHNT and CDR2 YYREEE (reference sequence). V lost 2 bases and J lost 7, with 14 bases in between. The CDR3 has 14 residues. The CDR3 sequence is CASSLARGRNTQYF. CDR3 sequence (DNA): TGTGCCAGCAGCTTAGCTCGGGGTCGAAATACGCAGTATTTT. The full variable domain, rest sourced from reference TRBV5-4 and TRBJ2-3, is ETGVTQSPTHLIKTRGQQVTLRCSSQSGHNTVSWYQQALGQGPQFIFQYYREEENGRGNFPPRFSGLQFPNYSSELNVNALELDDSALYLCASSLARGRNTQYFGPGTRLTVL.

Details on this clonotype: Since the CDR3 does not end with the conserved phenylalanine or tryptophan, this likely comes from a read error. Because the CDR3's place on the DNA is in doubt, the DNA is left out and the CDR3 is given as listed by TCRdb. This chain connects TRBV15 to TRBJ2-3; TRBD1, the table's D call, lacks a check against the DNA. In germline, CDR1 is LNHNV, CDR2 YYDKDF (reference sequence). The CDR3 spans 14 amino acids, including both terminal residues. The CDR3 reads CATSPTGDGYTHGS.

The CDR3 coding sequence is TGTGCCAGCAGCTTTCATGGGGGCGGGGGCTACACCTCCTACGAGCAGTACGTC. This gives the protein CASSFHGGGGYTSYEQYV. The chain employs TRBV9 and TRBJ2-7, with a possible D match to TRBD2 (7 bases). The V and J ends lost 4 bases and 0 bases respectively, with 23 bases between them. CDR3 length equals 18 residues. In germline, CDR1 is SGDLS, CDR2 YYNGEE.

The CDR3 DNA is TGTGCCAGCAGCTTAGTTCGGGGGACCACAGATACGCAGTATTTT. This gives the protein CASSLVRGTTDTQYF. This chain connects TRBV7-8 to TRBJ2-3, with D perhaps TRBD2 (6 bases). V was clipped by 1 base and J by 2 bases, with 10 bases between them. This CDR3 comprises 15 residues. Germline V lookup: CDR1 SGHVS, CDR2 FQNEAQ.

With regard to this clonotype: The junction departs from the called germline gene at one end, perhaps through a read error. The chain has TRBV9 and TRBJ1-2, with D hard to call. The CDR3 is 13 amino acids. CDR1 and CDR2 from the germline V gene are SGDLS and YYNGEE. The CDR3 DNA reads TGTGCCAGCAGCCAAGACCTCGCCTGTTATAATTCATTC. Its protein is CASSQDLACYNSF.

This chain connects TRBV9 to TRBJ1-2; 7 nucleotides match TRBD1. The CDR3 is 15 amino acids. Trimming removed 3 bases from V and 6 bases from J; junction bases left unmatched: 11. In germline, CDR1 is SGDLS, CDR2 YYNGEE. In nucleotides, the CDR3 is TGTGCCAGCAGCGCAGGTACGCAGGGGGGAGATGGCTACACCTTC. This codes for CASSAGTQGGDGYTF.

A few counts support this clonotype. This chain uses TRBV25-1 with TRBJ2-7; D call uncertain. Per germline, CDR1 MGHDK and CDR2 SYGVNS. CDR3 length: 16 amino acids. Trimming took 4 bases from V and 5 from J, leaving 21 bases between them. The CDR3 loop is CASSGFRTDYGDEQYF. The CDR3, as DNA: TGTGCCAGCAGTGGCTTTCGGACGGATTATGGGGACGAGCAGTACTTC.

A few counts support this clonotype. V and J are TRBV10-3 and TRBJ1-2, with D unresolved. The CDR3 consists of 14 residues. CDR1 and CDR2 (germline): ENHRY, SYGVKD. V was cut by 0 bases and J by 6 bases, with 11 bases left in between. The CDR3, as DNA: TGTGCCATCAGTGAGTCCTGGGGATCCCATGGCTACACCTTC. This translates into CAISESWGSHGYTF.

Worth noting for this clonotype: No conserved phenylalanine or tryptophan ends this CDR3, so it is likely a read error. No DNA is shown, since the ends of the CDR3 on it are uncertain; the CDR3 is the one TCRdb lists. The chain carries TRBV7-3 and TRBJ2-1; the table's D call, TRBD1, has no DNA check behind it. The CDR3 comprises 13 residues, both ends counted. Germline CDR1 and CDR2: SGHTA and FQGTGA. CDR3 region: CASSDGGIPEQLY.

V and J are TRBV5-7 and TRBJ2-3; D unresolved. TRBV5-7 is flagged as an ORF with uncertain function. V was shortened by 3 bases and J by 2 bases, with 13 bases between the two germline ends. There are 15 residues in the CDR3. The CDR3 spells CASSSDLSVTDTQYF. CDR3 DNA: TGTGCCAGCAGCTCCGACCTGAGCGTCACAGATACGCAGTATTTT.